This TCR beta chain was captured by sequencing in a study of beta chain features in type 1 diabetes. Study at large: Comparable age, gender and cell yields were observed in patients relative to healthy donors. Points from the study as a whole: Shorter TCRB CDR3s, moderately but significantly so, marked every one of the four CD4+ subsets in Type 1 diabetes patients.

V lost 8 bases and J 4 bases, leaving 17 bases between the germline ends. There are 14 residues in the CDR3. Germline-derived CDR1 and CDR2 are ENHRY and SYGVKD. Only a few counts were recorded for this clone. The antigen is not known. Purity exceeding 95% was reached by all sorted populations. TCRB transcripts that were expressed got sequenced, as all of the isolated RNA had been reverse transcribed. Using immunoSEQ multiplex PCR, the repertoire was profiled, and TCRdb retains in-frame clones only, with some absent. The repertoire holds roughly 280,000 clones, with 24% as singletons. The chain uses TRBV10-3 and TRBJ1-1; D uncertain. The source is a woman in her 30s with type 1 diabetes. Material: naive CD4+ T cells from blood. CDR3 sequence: CAIREPTLGTEAFF. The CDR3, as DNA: TGTGCCATCCGGGAGCCTACCTTGGGCACTGAAGCTTTCTTT.